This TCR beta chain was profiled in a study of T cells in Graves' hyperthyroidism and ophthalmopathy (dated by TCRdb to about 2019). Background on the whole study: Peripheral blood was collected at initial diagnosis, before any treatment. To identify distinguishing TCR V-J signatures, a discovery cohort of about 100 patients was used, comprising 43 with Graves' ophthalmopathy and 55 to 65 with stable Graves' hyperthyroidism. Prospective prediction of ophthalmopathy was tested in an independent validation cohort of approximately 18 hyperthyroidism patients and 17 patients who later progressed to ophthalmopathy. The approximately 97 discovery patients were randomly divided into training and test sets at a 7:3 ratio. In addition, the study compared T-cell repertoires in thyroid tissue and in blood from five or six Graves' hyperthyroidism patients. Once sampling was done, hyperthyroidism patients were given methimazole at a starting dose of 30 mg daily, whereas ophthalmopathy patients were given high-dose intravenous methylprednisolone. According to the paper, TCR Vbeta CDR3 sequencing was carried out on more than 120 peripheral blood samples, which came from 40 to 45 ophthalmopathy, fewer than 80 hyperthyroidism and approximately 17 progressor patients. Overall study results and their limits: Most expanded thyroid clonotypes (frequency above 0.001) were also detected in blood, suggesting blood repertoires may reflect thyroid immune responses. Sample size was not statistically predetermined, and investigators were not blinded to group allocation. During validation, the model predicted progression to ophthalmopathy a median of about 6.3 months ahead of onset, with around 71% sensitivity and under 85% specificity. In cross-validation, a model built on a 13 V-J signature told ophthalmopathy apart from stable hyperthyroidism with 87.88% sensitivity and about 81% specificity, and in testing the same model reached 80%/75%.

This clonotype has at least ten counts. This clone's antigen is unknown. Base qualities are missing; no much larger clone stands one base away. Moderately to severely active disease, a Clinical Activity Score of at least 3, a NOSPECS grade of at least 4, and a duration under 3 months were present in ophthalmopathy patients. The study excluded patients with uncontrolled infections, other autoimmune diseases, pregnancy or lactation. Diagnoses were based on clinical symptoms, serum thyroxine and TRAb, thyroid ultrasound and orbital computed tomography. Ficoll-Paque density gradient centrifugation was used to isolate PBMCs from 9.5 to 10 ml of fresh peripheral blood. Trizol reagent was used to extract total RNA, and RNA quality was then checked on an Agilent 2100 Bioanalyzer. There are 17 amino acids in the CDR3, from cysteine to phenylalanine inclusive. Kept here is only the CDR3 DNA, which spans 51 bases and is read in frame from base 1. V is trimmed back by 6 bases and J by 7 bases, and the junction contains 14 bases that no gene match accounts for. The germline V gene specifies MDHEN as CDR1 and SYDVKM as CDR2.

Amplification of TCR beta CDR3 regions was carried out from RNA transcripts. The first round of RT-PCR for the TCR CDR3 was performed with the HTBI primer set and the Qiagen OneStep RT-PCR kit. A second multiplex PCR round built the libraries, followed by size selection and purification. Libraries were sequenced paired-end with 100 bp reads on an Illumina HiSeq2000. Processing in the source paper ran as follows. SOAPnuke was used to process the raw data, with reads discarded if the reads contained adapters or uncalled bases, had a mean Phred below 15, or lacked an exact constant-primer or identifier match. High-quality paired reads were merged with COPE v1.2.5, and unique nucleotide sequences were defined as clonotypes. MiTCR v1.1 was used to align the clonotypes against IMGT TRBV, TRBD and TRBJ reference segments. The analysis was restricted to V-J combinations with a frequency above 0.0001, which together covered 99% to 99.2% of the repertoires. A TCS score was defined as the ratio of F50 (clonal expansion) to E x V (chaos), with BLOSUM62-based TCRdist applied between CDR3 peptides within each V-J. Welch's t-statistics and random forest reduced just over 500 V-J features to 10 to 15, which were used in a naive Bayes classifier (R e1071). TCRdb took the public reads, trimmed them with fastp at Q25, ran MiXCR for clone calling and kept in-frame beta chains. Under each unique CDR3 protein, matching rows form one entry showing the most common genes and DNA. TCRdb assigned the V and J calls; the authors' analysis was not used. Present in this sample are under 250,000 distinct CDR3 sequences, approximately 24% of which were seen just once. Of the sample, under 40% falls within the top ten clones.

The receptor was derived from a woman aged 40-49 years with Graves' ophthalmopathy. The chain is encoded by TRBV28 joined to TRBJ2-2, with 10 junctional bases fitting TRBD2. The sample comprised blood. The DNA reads TGTGCCAGCAGGCCCCCCTCAGCGGGAGGGCCTGGCGGGGAGCTGTTTTTT. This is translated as CASRPPSAGGPGGELFF. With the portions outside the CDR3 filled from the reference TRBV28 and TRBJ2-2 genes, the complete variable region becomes DVKVTQSSRYLVKRTGEKVFLECVQDMDHENMFWYRQDPGLGLRLIYFSYDVKMKEKGDIPEGYSVSREKKERFSLILESASTNQTSMYLCASRPPSAGGPGGELFFGEGSRLTVL.